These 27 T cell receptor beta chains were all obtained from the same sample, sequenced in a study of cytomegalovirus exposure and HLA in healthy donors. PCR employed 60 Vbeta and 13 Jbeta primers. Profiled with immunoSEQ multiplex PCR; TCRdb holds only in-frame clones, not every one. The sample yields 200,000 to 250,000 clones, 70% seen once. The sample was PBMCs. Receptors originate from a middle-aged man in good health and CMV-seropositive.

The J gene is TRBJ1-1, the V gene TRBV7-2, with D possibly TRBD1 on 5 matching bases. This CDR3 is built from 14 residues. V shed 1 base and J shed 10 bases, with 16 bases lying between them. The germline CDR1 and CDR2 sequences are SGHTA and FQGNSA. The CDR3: CASSLGPGFRGAFF. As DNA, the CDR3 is TGTGCCAGCAGCTTAGGTCCTGGCTTTAGGGGAGCTTTCTTT.

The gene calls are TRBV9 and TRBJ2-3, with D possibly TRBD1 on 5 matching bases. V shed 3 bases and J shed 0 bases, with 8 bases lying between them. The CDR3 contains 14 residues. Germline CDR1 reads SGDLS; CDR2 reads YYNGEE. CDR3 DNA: TGTGCCAGCAGCGCAGACAGAAGCACAGATACGCAGTATTTT. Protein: CASSADRSTDTQYF.

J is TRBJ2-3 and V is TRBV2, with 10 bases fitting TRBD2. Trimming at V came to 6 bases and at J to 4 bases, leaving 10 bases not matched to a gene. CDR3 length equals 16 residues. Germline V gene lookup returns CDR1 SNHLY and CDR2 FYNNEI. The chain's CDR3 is CASSYSGLAAADTQYF. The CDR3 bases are TGTGCCAGCAGCTACTCCGGACTAGCGGCGGCAGATACGCAGTATTTT.

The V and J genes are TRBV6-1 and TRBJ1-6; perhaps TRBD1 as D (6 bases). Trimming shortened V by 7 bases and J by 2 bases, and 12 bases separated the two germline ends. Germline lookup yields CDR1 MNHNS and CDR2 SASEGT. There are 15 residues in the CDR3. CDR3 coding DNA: TGTGCCAGCATCTCAGGGGCGACCTATAATTCACCCCTCCACTTT. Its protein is CASISGATYNSPLHF.

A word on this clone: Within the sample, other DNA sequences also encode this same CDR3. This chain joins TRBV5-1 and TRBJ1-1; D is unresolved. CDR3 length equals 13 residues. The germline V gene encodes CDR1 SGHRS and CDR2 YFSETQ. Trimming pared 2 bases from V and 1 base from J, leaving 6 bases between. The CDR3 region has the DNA TGCGCCAGCAGCTTAACGGGGAACACTGAAGCTTTCTTT. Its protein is CASSLTGNTEAFF.

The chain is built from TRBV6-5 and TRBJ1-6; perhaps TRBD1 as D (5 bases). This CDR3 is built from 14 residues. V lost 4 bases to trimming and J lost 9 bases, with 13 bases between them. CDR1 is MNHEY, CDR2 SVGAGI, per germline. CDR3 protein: CASSLQGFRSPLHF. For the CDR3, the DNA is TGTGCCAGCAGTTTGCAGGGATTTCGTTCACCCCTCCACTTT.

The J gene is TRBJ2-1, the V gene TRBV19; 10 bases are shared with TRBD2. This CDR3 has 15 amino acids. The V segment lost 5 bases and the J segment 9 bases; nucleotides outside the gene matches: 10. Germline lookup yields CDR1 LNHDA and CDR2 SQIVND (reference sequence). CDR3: CASSLAGGRRGEQFF. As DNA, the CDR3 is TGTGCCAGTAGTTTAGCGGGGGGCCGGCGGGGTGAGCAGTTCTTC.

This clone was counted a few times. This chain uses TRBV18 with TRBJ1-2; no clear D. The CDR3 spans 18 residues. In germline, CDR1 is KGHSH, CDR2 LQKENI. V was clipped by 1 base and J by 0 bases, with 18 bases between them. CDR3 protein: CASSPLRWEGTTNYGYTF. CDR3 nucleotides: TGTGCCAGCTCACCACTACGGTGGGAGGGAACCACTAACTATGGCTACACCTTC. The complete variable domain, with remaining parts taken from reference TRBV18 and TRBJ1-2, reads NAGVMQNPRHLVRRRGQEARLRCSPMKGHSHVYWYRQLPEEGLKFMVYLQKENIIDESGMPKERFSAEFPKEGPSILRIQQVVRGDSAAYFCASSPLRWEGTTNYGYTFGSGTRLTVV.

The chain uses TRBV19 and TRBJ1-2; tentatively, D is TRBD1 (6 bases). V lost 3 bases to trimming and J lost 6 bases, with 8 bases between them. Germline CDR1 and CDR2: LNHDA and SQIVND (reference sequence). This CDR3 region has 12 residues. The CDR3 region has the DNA TGTGCCAGTAGTATGGGGGCAGATGGCTACACCTTC. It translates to CASSMGADGYTF.

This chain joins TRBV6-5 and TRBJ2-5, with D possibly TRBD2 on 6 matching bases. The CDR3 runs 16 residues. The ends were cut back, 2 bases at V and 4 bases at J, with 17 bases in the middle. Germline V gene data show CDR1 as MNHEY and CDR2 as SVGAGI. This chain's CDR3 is CASSYRDLLRGETQYF. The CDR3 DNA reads TGTGCCAGCAGTTACAGGGACTTGCTTCGGGGAGAGACCCAGTACTTC.

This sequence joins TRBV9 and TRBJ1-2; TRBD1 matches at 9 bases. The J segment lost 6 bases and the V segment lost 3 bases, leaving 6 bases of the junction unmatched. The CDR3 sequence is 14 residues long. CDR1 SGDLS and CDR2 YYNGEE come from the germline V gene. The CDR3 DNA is TGTGCCAGCAGCGATTCGGGACAGGGCCATGGCTACACCTTC. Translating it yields CASSDSGQGHGYTF.

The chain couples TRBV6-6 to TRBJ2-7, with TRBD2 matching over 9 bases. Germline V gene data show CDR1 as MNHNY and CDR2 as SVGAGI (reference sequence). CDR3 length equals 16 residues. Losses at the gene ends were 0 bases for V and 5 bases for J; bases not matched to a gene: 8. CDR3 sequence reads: CASSYSEAGGPHEQYF. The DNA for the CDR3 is TGTGCCAGCAGTTACTCAGAGGCGGGGGGGCCTCACGAGCAGTACTTC.

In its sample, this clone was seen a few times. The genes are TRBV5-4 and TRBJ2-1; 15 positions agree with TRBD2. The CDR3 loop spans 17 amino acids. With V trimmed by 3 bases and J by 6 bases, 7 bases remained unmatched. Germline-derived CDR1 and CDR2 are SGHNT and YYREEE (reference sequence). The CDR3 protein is CASSWTSGGALGNEQFF. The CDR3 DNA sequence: TGTGCCAGCAGCTGGACTAGCGGGGGGGCCTTGGGCAATGAGCAGTTCTTC.

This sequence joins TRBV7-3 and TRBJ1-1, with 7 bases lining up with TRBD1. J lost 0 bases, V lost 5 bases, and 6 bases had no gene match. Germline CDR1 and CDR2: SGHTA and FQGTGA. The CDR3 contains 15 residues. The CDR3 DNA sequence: TGTGCCAGCAGCGAAGGGGGCGGAATGAACACTGAAGCTTTCTTT. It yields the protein CASSEGGGMNTEAFF.

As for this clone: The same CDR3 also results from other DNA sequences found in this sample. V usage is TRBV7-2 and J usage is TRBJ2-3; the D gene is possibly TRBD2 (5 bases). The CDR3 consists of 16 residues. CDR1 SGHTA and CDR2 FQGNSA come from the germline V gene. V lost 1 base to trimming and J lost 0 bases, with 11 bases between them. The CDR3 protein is CASSLGGSTSTDTQYF. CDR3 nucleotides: TGTGCCAGCAGCTTAGGAGGGTCCACTAGCACAGATACGCAGTATTTT.

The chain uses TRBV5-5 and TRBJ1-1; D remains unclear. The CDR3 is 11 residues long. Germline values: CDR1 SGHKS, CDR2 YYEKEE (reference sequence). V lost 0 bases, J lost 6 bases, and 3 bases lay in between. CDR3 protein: CASSLVAEAFF. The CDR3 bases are TGTGCCAGCAGCTTGGTAGCTGAAGCTTTCTTT. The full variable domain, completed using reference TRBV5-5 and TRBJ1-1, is DAGVTQSPTHLIKTRGQQVTLRCSPISGHKSVSWYQQVLGQGPQFIFQYYEKEERGRGNFPDRFSARQFPNYSSELNVNALLLGDSALYLCASSLVAEAFFGQGTRLTVV.

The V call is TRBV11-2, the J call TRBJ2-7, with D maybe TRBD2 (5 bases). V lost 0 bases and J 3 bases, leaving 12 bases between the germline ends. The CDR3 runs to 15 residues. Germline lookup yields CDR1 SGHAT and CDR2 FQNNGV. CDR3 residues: CASSLDAGWIYEQYF. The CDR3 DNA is TGTGCCAGCAGCTTAGACGCGGGCTGGATCTACGAGCAGTACTTC.

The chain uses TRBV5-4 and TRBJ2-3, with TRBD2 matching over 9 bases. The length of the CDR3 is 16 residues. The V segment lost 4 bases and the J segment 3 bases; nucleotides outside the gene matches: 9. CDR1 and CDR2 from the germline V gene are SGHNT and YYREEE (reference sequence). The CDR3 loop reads CASSLGGGAMTDTQYF. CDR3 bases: TGTGCCAGCAGCCTCGGCGGGGGGGCGATGACAGATACGCAGTATTTT.

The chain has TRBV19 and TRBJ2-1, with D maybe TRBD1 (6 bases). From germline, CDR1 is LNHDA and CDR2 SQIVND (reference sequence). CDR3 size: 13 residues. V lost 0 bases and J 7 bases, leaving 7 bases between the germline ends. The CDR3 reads CASSIDRGNEQFF. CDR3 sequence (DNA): TGTGCCAGTAGTATAGACAGGGGAAATGAGCAGTTCTTC.

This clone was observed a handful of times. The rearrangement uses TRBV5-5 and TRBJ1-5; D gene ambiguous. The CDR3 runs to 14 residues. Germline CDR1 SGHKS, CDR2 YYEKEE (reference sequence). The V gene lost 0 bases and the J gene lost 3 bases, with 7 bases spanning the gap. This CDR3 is CASSLVAFNQPQHF. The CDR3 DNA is TGTGCCAGCAGCTTGGTCGCGTTCAATCAGCCCCAGCATTTT.

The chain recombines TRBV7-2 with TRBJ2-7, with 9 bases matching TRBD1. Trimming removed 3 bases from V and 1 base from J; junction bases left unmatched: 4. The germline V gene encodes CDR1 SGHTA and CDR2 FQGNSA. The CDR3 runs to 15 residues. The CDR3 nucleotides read TGTGCCAGCAGCTTCGACAGGGGGGATTCCTACGAGCAGTACTTC. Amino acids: CASSFDRGDSYEQYF.

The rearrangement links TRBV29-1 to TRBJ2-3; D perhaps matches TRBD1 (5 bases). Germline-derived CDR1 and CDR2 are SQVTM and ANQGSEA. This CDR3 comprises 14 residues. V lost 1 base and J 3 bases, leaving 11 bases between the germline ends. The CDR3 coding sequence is TGCAGCGTTGAAGGAGACAGTATAACAGATACGCAGTATTTT. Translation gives CSVEGDSITDTQYF.

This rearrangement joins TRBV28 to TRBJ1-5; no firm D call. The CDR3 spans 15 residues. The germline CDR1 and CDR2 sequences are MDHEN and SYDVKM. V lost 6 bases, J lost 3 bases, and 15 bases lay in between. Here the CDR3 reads CASRSHWRDNQPQHF. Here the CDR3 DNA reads TGTGCCAGCAGGTCGCACTGGAGGGACAATCAGCCCCAGCATTTT.

CDR3 residues: CASSIRTGLNEKLFF. CDR3 DNA: TGTGCCAGTAGCATTCGGACAGGACTAAATGAAAAACTGTTTTTT. V and J are TRBV19 and TRBJ1-4; 7 nucleotides line up with TRBD1. The V gene's germline CDR1 is LNHDA and CDR2 SQIVND (reference sequence). This CDR3 has 15 residues. V shed 6 bases, J shed 5 bases, and the junction held 9 bases outside the gene matches.

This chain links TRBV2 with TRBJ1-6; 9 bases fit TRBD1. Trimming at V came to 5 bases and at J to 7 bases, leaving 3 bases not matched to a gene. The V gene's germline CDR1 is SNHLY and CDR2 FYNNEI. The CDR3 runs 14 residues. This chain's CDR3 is CASSSDRGNSPLHF. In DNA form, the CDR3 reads TGTGCCAGCAGTTCGGACAGGGGCAATTCACCCCTCCACTTT.

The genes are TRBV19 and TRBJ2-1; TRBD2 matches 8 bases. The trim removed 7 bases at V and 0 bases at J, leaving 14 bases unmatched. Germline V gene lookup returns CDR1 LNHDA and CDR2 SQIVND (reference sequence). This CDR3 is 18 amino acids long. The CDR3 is CASTTPSSGGSSYNEQFF. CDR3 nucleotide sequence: TGTGCCAGTACTACACCTAGTTCGGGGGGGAGCTCCTACAATGAGCAGTTCTTC.

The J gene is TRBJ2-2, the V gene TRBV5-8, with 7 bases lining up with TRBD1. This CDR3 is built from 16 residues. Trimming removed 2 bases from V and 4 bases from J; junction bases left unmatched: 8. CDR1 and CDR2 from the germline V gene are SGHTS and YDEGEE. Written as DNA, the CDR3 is TGTGCCAGCAGCTTAGGAACAGGGGACGTCACCGGGGAGCTGTTTTTT. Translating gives CASSLGTGDVTGELFF.